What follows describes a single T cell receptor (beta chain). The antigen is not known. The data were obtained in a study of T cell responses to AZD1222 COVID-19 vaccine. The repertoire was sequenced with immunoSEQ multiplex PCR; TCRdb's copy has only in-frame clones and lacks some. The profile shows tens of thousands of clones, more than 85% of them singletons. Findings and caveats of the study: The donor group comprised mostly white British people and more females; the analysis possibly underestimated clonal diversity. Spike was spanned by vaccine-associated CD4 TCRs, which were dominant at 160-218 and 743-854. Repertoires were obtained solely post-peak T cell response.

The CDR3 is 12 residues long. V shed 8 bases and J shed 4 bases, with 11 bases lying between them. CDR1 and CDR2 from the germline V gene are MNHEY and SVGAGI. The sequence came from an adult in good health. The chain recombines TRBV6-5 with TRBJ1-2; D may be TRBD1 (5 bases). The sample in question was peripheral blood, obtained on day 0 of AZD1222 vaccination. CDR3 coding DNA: TGTGCCAGCTGGGAAAGGGGCTATGGCTACACCTTC. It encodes CASWERGYGYTF.